The entry that follows covers one T cell receptor (beta chain) sequence. The record originates from a study of blood T cell repertoires in COVID-19. As for the study in general: T cells, B-cell-depleted T cells, or PBMCs provided the cDNA or gDNA that served as material.

V dropped 11 bases and J dropped 1; count of bases not matched to a gene: 19. CDR1 SNHLY and CDR2 FYNNEI come from the germline V gene. The CDR3 is made up of 19 amino acids. Original processing notes: Researchers report that nucleated cell counts were estimated from reference gene primer amplification. TCRdb's table, derived via immunoSEQ multiplex PCR, lists solely in-frame clones and lacks some. The DNA gave D and trimming, while V, J and clone size come from that table. The repertoire holds roughly 570,000 clones, with approximately 91% as singletons. This receptor was obtained from a woman aged 45-65 years with COVID-19, enrolled during active disease. Sequences were obtained from peripheral blood. V usage is TRBV2 and J usage is TRBJ2-6, with 8 nucleotides matching TRBD2. The CDR3 nucleotides read TGTGCCGCACCTACCTTGGGGCGGGGGGCCCAATCTGGGGCCAACGTCCTGACTTTC. Protein product: CAAPTLGRGAQSGANVLTF.